This TCR beta chain was recorded in a study of T cell responses to AZD1222 COVID-19 vaccine (dated by TCRdb to the early 2020s). As for the study more broadly: AZD1222 recipients given second doses at about 4 weeks or at about 12 weeks were pooled, since spike-specific TCR depth and breadth were not found to differ between the two schedules. TCR sequencing was performed for 230 to 250 trial participants, of whom 207 were given two doses of AZD1222 and some 26 were given two doses of MenACWY control vaccine. Trial participants were enrolled by age into subgroups of 18-55, 56-69 and 70-plus years, and roughly 160, 29 and 62 TCR-sequenced participants, respectively, were included in these subgroups.

The CDR3 sequence holds 13 residues, the cysteine and phenylalanine included. Only the CDR3 region is kept as DNA, spanning 39 bases read in frame from base 1. Sequences KGHDR (CDR1) and SFDVKD (CDR2) are obtained from the germline V gene. V is shortened by 7 bases, J by 1 base, and the region joining them spans 9 bases. What the work shows at the level of the full study, not this receptor alone: Only five or six AZD1222 recipients were SARS-CoV-2 seropositive at baseline, limiting conclusions about previously exposed vaccinees. The vaccine-associated CD4 TCRs covered the entire spike protein, and the dominant responses fell in regions 160-218 and 743-854. Reportedly, close to half of the unique spike-specific TCRs recognized epitopes lying outside the regions that are mutated in the B.1.351 and B.1.1.7 variants. Because no samples from the day 14 peak response were available, repertoires could be characterized only after the peak T cell response. After two AZD1222 doses, both the breadth and the depth of spike-specific TCRs were significantly higher than at day 0 and than in MenACWY recipients. Participants were mostly white British, with more females than males. The authors suggested clonal diversity may have been underestimated. In the small 56-69-year group, the increase in depth fell short of significance, most likely because of low power.

This clone appeared once. Its antigen is not yet known. Base qualities were left out, and no much larger clone turns up one base away. The CDR3 regions of human TCRbeta chains were analyzed by immunosequencing. The original methods were these. Repertoire TCRs were checked for matches against a reference library of SARS-CoV-2-specific TCRs that had been generated using the MIRA antigen-specificity platform. Breadth was defined as the fraction of unique TCRs that were SARS-CoV-2-associated, and depth was defined as the fraction of total T cells that were SARS-CoV-2-associated. Using the MIRA data, each spike-specific TCR was assigned both to the spike region to which the TCR was reactive and to a CD4 or CD8 class. Log10-transformed breadth and depth values were compared by one-way ANOVA with Sidak's multiple comparisons tests. TCRdb's version of the immuneACCESS table is confined to in-frame rearrangements and falls short of the full clone set. An unresolved V gene accounts for under half of the shortfall where checked; the remainder is of unknown origin. Clone size and V and J calls were adopted from that table, with D and trimming inferred from the DNA. The sample table shows fewer than 150,000 clones, and 75% to 90% are seen once. Of the sample, 1.4% to 1.5% falls within the top ten clones.

The intended sense of this specimen's time point label: baseline before first vaccination. The vaccinee samples were drawn from two UK trials, COV001 and COV002, one of which was a single-blind randomized controlled phase 2/3 trial testing AZD1222 (ChAdOx1 nCoV-19) in healthy adults. For TCRbeta chain sequencing, PBMC samples were collected from trial participants at day 0 and at day 28 after the second dose. Recombination linked TRBV24-1 to TRBJ2-5; possibly the D gene is TRBD1, per 5 matching bases. The sample in question was peripheral blood, obtained on day 0 of AZD1222 vaccination. This clonotype originated in an adult in good health. CDR3 region: CATRQAPQETQYF. The sequenced DNA is TGTGCCACCAGACAGGCCCCCCAAGAGACCCAGTACTTC.